Presented here are 16 T cell receptor beta chains from one specimen sequenced in a study of T cells in Graves' hyperthyroidism and ophthalmopathy. Using RNA transcripts as the source, TCR beta CDR3 regions were amplified. The study used the HTBI primer set for a first-round RT-PCR of the TCR CDR3. TCRdb re-called the multiplex PCR reads through MiXCR, storing one row per CDR3 protein. The repertoire has 500,000 to 750,000 distinct CDR3 sequences, 46% of them found once; the top ten carry about 8.3%. Sequenced: peripheral blood or thyroid tissue (not recorded which). Receptor source: a young woman with Graves' hyperthyroidism.

CDR3 coding DNA: TGCGCCAGCAGCCCTGGGGGCGCGGTAACTAATGAAAAACTGTTTTTT. Translation gives CASSPGGAVTNEKLFF. V usage is TRBV5-1 and J usage is TRBJ1-4; weak D call: TRBD1 (6 bases). The CDR3 covers 16 residues. Between the trimmed V and J ends, which lost 4 bases and 1 base, there was a span of 14 bases. Germline V gene data show CDR1 as SGHRS and CDR2 as YFSETQ.

The chain uses TRBV2 and TRBJ2-6; D remains ambiguous. Germline V lookup: CDR1 SNHLY, CDR2 FYNNEI. The CDR3 is 20 residues long. Trimming cost V 5 bases and J 2 bases, with 25 bases left between them. The CDR3 loop reads CASSYPRHYSLRTGANVLTF. The CDR3 coding sequence is TGTGCCAGCAGTTACCCTCGACATTACTCCCTGAGGACTGGGGCCAACGTCCTGACTTTC. Looking up the rest from reference TRBV2 and TRBJ2-6 gives the full variable domain: EPEVTQTPSHQVTQMGQEVILRCVPISNHLYFYWYRQILGQKVEFLVSFYNNEISEKSEIFDDQFSVERPDGSNFTLKIRSTKLEDSAMYFCASSYPRHYSLRTGANVLTFGAGSRLTVL.

This clonotype was found many times. This chain uses TRBV15 with TRBJ1-4; D uncertain. Germline lookup yields CDR1 LNHNV and CDR2 YYDKDF (reference sequence). The CDR3 consists of 12 residues. V lost 1 base and J lost 8, with 5 bases in between. The CDR3 protein is CATSRGGEKLFF. In DNA, the CDR3 is TGTGCCACCAGCAGAGGAGGGGAAAAACTGTTTTTT. The whole variable domain, filled in from reference TRBV15 and TRBJ1-4, reads DAMVIQNPRYQVTQFGKPVTLSCSQTLNHNVMYWYQQKSSQAPKLLFHYYDKDFNNEADTPDNFQSRRPNTSFCFLDIRSPGLGDTAMYLCATSRGGEKLFFGSGTQLSVL.

The chain links TRBV7-6 to TRBJ2-7, with 10 bases identical to TRBD2. J lost 8 bases, V lost 5 bases, and 12 bases had no gene match. The germline V gene encodes CDR1 SGHVS and CDR2 FNYEAQ. The CDR3 extends over 15 amino acids. The CDR3: CASSGPTGTSEKQYF. DNA of the CDR3: TGTGCCAGCAGCGGGCCTACCGGGACTAGCGAAAAGCAGTACTTC. Combining the CDR3 with reference TRBV7-6 and TRBJ2-7 gives the whole variable domain GAGVSQSPRYKVTKRGQDVALRCDPISGHVSLYWYRQALGQGPEFLTYFNYEAQQDKSGLPNDRFSAERPEGSISTLTIQRTEQRDSAMYRCASSGPTGTSEKQYFGPGTRLTVT.

At least ten counts were recorded for this clonotype. The chain is built from TRBV29-1 and TRBJ1-4; D gene uncertain. Germline lookup yields CDR1 SQVTM and CDR2 ANQGSEA. This CDR3 is built from 13 residues. With 0 bases removed from V and 8 bases from J, the gap between germline ends came to 10 bases. CDR3 sequence reads: CSVEEDGGEKLFF. CDR3 in DNA: TGCAGCGTTGAAGAGGACGGTGGAGAAAAACTGTTTTTT.

This clonotype was seen many times. In DNA, the CDR3 is TGTGCCAGTAGTGCCCGCCAACCGGGACAGGGTTGGTCCGAGCAGTACTTC. It codes for CASSARQPGQGWSEQYF. V usage is TRBV19 and J usage is TRBJ2-7; the match to TRBD1 covers 9 bases. The CDR3 consists of 17 residues. Germline V gene sequence: CDR1 LNHDA, CDR2 SQIVND (reference sequence). With 5 bases clipped from V and 6 bases from J, the junction kept 17 bases outside the gene matches.

This clonotype was seen at least ten times. V is TRBV4-1 and J is TRBJ2-7; D gene unclear. Germline values: CDR1 MGHRA, CDR2 YSYEKL. The CDR3 is 13 residues long. Trimming stripped 5 bases from V and 0 bases from J, with 8 bases between. CDR3 sequence (DNA): TGCGCCAGCAGCGCGCTATTCTCCTACGAGCAGTACTTC. It translates to CASSALFSYEQYF.

The chain links TRBV15 to TRBJ1-1; no firm D call. The germline V and J ends were trimmed by 3 bases and 4 bases, with 6 bases remaining between them. CDR3 length: 12 amino acids. From germline, CDR1 is LNHNV and CDR2 YYDKDF (reference sequence). The CDR3 here is CATSRAVTEAFF. The CDR3 bases are TGTGCCACCAGCAGGGCGGTCACTGAAGCTTTCTTT.

This rearrangement joins TRBV7-3 to TRBJ2-3; D ambiguous. V was shortened by 5 bases and J by 2 bases, with 8 bases between the two germline ends. The germline V gene encodes CDR1 SGHTA and CDR2 FQGTGA. The CDR3 covers 13 residues. CDR3 residues: CASSVSPTDTQYF. Written as DNA, the CDR3 is TGTGCCAGCAGCGTGAGTCCCACAGATACGCAGTATTTT.

The table lists this clonotype with many counts. The V gene is TRBV29-1, the J gene TRBJ2-5; TRBD1 might be the D (5 bases). Germline V gene sequence: CDR1 SQVTM, CDR2 ANQGSEA. This CDR3 comprises 13 residues. V was trimmed by 3 bases and J by 0 bases, leaving 8 bases between them. The CDR3 protein is CSVDPRDQETQYF. The CDR3 nucleotides are TGCAGCGTTGATCCCAGGGACCAAGAGACCCAGTACTTC.

On this clonotype itself: One base away lies a much larger clone, so this may be a sequencing read error. The chain recombines TRBV12-3 or TRBV12-4 with TRBJ1-4, with TRBD1 as a possible D gene (6 bases). The CDR3 spans 14 residues. The V end lost 10 bases, the J end lost 0 bases, and 12 bases lay between the germline ends. CDR3 protein: CATEGGPTNEKLFF. In DNA form, the CDR3 reads TGTGCCACCGAGGGGGGGCCAACTAATGAAAAACTGTTTTTT.

This clonotype was observed at least ten times. Lacking the conserved final phenylalanine or tryptophan, this CDR3 likely reflects a read error. The J gene is TRBJ1-1, the V gene TRBV15; no firm D call. Trimming removed 0 bases at V and 0 bases at J, with 11 bases between. From germline, CDR1 is LNHNV and CDR2 YYDKDF (reference sequence). This CDR3 contains 16 residues. The CDR3 loop is CATSRDDEVMNTEAFL. CDR3 in DNA: TGTGCCACCAGCAGAGATGACGAGGTTATGAACACTGAAGCTTTCCTT.

The table lists this clonotype with many counts. The rearrangement joins TRBV9 to TRBJ1-2, with 9 bases identical to TRBD1. Germline CDR1 reads SGDLS; CDR2 reads YYNGEE. The J segment lost 4 bases and the V segment lost 3 bases, leaving 4 bases of the junction unmatched. The CDR3 sequence is 14 residues long. CDR3 residues: CASSGETGGYGYTF. In DNA, the CDR3 is TGTGCCAGCAGCGGAGAGACAGGGGGCTATGGCTACACCTTC. Full variable domain (outside the CDR3, taken from reference TRBV9 and TRBJ1-2): DSGVTQTPKHLITATGQRVTLRCSPRSGDLSVYWYQQSLDQGLQFLIQYYNGEERAKGNILERFSAQQFPDLHSELNLSSLELGDSALYFCASSGETGGYGYTFGSGTRLTVV.

This clonotype was found many times. The chain links TRBV14 to TRBJ2-7, with D unclear. Between the trimmed V and J ends, which lost 1 base and 6 bases, there was a span of 10 bases. The germline V gene has CDR1 SGHDN and CDR2 FVKESK. CDR3 size: 13 residues. The CDR3 nucleotides are TGTGCCAGCAGCCAAGGCCCCGTGAGCGAGCAGTACTTC. Residues: CASSQGPVSEQYF. Filled out from reference TRBV14 and TRBJ2-7, the complete variable domain reads EAGVTQFPSHSVIEKGQTVTLRCDPISGHDNLYWYRRVMGKEIKFLLHFVKESKQDESGMPNNRFLAERTGGTYSTLKVQPAELEDSGVYFCASSQGPVSEQYFGPGTRLTVT.

At least ten counts were recorded for this clonotype. The chain employs TRBV25-1 and TRBJ2-7, with no clear D. Deletions cut 4 bases from V and 0 bases from J, with 7 bases between. The CDR3 runs 13 residues. Germline lookup yields CDR1 MGHDK and CDR2 SYGVNS. The CDR3 nucleotides are TGTGCCAGCAGTGCGACCTACTCCTACGAGCAGTACTTC. It codes for CASSATYSYEQYF.

The chain is built from TRBV20-1 and TRBJ2-7, with 13 bases identical to TRBD2. The CDR3 extends over 14 amino acids. J was trimmed by 1 base and V by 6 bases; bases with no gene match: 3. Germline loops: CDR1 DFQATT, CDR2 SNEGSKA (reference sequence). CDR3: CSAGTSGNSYEQYF. The CDR3 region has the DNA TGCAGTGCGGGGACTAGCGGGAATTCCTACGAGCAGTACTTC.